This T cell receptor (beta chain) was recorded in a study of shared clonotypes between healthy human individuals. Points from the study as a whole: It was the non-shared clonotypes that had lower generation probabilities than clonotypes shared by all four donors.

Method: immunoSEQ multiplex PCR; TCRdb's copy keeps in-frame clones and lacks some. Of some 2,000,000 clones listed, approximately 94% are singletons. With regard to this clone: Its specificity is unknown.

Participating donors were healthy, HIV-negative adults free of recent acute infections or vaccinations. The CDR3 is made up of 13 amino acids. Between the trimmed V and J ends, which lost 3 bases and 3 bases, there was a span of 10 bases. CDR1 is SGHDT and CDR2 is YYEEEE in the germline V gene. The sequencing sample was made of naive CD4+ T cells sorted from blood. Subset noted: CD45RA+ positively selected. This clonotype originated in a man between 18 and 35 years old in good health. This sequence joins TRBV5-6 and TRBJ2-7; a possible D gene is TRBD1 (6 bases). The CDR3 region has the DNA TGTGCCAGCAGCTGGACACAGGGCTACGAGCAGTACTTC. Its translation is CASSWTQGYEQYF.